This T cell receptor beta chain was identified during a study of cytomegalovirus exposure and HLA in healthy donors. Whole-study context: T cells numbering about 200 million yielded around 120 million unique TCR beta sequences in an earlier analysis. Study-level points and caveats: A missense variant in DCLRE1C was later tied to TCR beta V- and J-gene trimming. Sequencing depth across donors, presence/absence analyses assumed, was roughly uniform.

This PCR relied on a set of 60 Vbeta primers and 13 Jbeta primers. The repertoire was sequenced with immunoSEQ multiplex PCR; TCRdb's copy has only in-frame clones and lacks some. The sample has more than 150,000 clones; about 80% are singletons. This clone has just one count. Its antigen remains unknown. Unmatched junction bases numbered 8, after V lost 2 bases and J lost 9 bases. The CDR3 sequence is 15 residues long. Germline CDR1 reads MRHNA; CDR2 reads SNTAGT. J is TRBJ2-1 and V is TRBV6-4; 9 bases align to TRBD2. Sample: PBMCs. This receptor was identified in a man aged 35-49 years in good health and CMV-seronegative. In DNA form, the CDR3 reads TGTGCCAGCAGTGACCCATCGCTAGCGGGAAGTGAGCAGTTCTTC. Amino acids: CASSDPSLAGSEQFF.